The 11 T cell receptor beta chains given below trace back to one sample, sequenced in a study of T cell responses to AZD1222 COVID-19 vaccine. The data were produced by immunoSEQ multiplex PCR, yet TCRdb's version contains in-frame clones alone and is incomplete. The profile shows about 100,000 clones, about 86% of them singletons. Sequencing was performed on peripheral blood, taken on day 0 of AZD1222 vaccination. The receptors stem from an adult in good health.

This rearrangement joins TRBV2 to TRBJ1-5; D call uncertain. V was cut by 4 bases and J by 1 base, with 5 bases left in between. The CDR3 sequence is 13 residues long. Germline lookup yields CDR1 SNHLY and CDR2 FYNNEI. The CDR3 DNA reads as TGTGCCAGCAGTGCTGGGAGCAATCAGCCCCAGCATTTT. This sequence encodes CASSAGSNQPQHF.

J is TRBJ1-1 and V is TRBV7-9; D is perhaps TRBD1 (5 bases). Germline V gene data show CDR1 as SEHNR and CDR2 as FQNEAQ (reference sequence). This CDR3 contains 14 residues. V lost 2 bases and J lost 5, with 12 bases in between. DNA of the CDR3: TGTGCCAGCAGCTTACCTTTGGGGCCGACTGAAGCTTTCTTT. This codes for CASSLPLGPTEAFF.

The chain has TRBV5-1 and TRBJ2-5; D unresolved. V was pared by 1 base and J by 4 bases, with 11 bases between. There are 14 residues in the CDR3. Germline CDR1 reads SGHRS; CDR2 reads YFSETQ. In nucleotides, the CDR3 is TGCGCCAGCAGCTTGAATAGCTTACTAGAGACCCAGTACTTC. Its protein product is CASSLNSLLETQYF.

The chain links TRBV3-1 (or the pseudogene TRBV3-2) to TRBJ2-1; possibly TRBD1 for D (5 bases). Trimming pared 4 bases from V and 9 bases from J, leaving 13 bases between. CDR3 length: 13 residues. Germline CDR1 LGHDT, CDR2 YNNKEL (reference sequence). Here the CDR3 DNA reads TGTGCCAGCAGCCTTCAGGGTAGAGGTGAGCAGTTCTTC. Translation: CASSLQGRGEQFF.

This chain uses TRBV27 with TRBJ2-7; maybe TRBD1 (6 bases). Trimming removed 4 bases from V and 4 bases from J, with 17 bases in between. The CDR3 totals 15 residues. Looked up from germline, CDR1 is MNHEY and CDR2 is SMNVEV (reference sequence). CDR3 amino acids: CASSSPRGGKYEQYF. CDR3 DNA sequence: TGTGCCAGCAGTTCACCACGAGGGGGTAAATACGAGCAGTACTTC.

The genes are TRBV5-1 and TRBJ1-4; no clear D. V lost 4 bases and J lost 8, with 18 bases in between. There are 15 residues in the CDR3. The germline V gene encodes CDR1 SGHRS and CDR2 YFSETQ. The CDR3 DNA reads as TGCGCCAGCAGCCCGCGTCCCAGCCTCGGGGAAAAACTGTTTTTT. This encodes CASSPRPSLGEKLFF.

V and J are TRBV18 and TRBJ1-2; 7 nucleotides match TRBD1. The CDR3 runs to 14 residues. CDR1 KGHSH and CDR2 LQKENI come from the germline V gene. V lost 2 bases, J lost 7 bases, and 7 bases stayed unmatched. DNA of the CDR3: TGTGCCAGCTCACCAGACTGGGACAGAGCTGGCTACACCTTC. Translating it yields CASSPDWDRAGYTF.

V and J are TRBV6-2 or TRBV6-3 and TRBJ1-6; D ambiguous. CDR3 length: 16 residues. The V and J ends lost 5 bases and 7 bases respectively, with 18 bases between them. CDR1 is MNHEY and CDR2 is SVGEGT in the germline V gene. This CDR3 reads CASSLSDPYPNSPLHF. The CDR3 DNA sequence: TGTGCCAGCAGTCTATCCGACCCCTATCCCAATTCACCCCTCCACTTT.

This clone was detected a few times. This chain links TRBV5-1 with TRBJ2-7; D may be TRBD1 (6 bases). Deletions cut 7 bases from V and 0 bases from J, with 14 bases between. The CDR3 contains 14 residues. Germline V CDR1 and CDR2: SGHRS, YFSETQ. CDR3 loop: CASSWGLDSYEQYF. DNA for the CDR3: TGCGCCAGCTCCTGGGGGCTCGACTCCTACGAGCAGTACTTC.

The chain recombines TRBV7-2 with TRBJ2-1; 8 bases agree with TRBD2. V was clipped by 1 base and J by 4 bases; unmatched bases: 3. There are 15 residues in the CDR3. CDR1 and CDR2 from the germline V gene are SGHTA and FQGNSA. The CDR3 bases are TGTGCCAGCAGCTTAGGACTAGCGCAATACAATGAGCAGTTCTTC. It is translated as CASSLGLAQYNEQFF.

The chain links TRBV3-1 (or the pseudogene TRBV3-2) to TRBJ2-7; 10 positions agree with TRBD1. This CDR3 comprises 16 residues. The germline gives CDR1 LGHDT, CDR2 YNNKEL (reference sequence). The ends lost 3 bases at V and 3 bases at J; junction bases unmatched: 8. The chain's CDR3 is CASSQRQGASLYEQYF. Written as DNA, the CDR3 is TGTGCCAGCAGCCAGAGACAGGGGGCGAGTCTCTACGAGCAGTACTTC.